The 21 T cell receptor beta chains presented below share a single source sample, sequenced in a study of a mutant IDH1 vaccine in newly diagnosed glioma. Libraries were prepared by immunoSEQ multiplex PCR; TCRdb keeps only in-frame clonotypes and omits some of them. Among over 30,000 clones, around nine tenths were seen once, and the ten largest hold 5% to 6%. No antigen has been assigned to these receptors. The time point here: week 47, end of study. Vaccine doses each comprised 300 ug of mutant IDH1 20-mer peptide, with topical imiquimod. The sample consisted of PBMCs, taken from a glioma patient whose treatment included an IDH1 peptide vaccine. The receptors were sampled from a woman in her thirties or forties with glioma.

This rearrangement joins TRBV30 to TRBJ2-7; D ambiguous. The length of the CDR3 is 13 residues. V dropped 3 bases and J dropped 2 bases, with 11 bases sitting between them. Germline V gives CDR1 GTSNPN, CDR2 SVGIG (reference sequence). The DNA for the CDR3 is TGTGCCTGGAGGAATACACGGACCTACGAGCAGTACTTC. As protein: CAWRNTRTYEQYF.

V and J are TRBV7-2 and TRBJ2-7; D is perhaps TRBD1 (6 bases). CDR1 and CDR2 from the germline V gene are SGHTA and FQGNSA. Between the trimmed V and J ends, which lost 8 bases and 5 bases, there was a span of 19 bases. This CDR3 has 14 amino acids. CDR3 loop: CASVGDRSRDEQYF. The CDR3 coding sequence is TGTGCCAGCGTAGGTGACAGGAGCAGGGACGAGCAGTACTTC.

The CDR3 DNA is TGTGCCAGCAGCTTAGGGGGACTAGACGGTCCCGGGGAGCTGTTTTTT. Translating it yields CASSLGGLDGPGELFF. The J gene is TRBJ2-2, the V gene TRBV7-9; 8 positions match TRBD2. Per germline, CDR1 SEHNR and CDR2 FQNEAQ (reference sequence). Trimming took 1 base from V and 6 from J; bases not matched to a gene: 7. The CDR3 is made up of 16 amino acids.

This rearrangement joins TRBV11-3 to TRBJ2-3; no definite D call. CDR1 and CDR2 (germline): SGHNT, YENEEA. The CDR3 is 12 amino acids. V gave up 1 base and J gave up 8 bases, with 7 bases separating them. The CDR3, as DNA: TGTGCCAGCAGCTTAGGACAAGCTACGCAGTATTTT. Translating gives CASSLGQATQYF.

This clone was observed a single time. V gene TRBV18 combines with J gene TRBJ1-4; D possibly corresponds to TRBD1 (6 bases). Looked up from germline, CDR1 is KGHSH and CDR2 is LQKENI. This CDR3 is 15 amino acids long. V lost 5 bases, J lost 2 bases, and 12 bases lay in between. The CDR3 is CASSSQGPTNEKLFF. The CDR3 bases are TGTGCCAGCTCATCACAGGGACCTACTAATGAAAAACTGTTTTTT.

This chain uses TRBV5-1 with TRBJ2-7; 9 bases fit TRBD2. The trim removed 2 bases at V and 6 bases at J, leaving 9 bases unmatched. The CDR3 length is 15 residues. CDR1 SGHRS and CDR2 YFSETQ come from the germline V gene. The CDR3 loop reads CASSLVAGVFREQYF. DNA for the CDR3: TGCGCCAGCAGCTTAGTAGCGGGAGTTTTTCGCGAGCAGTACTTC. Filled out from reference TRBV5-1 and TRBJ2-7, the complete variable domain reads KAGVTQTPRYLIKTRGQQVTLSCSPISGHRSVSWYQQTPGQGLQFLFEYFSETQRNKGNFPGRFSGRQFSNSRSEMNVSTLELGDSALYLCASSLVAGVFREQYFGPGTRLTVT.

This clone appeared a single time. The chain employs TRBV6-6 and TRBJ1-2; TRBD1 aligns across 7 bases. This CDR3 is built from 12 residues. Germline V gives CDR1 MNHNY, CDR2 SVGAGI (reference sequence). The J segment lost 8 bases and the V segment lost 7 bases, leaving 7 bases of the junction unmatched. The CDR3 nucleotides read TGTGCCAGCACTCAGGGGGGGGCGGGCTACACCTTC. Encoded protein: CASTQGGAGYTF.

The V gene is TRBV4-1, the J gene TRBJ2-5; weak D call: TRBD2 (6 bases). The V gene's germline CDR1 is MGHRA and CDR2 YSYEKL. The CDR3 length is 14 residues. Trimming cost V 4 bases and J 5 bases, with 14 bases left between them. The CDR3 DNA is TGCGCCAGCAGCCGGCAAGAGGAGGGGGAGACCCAGTACTTC. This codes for CASSRQEEGETQYF.

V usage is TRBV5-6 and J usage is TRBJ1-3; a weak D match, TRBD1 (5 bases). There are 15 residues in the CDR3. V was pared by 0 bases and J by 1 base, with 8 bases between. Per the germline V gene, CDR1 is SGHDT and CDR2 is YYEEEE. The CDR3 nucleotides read TGTGCCAGCAGCTTGGACGGGGGATCTGGAAACACCATATATTTT. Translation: CASSLDGGSGNTIYF.

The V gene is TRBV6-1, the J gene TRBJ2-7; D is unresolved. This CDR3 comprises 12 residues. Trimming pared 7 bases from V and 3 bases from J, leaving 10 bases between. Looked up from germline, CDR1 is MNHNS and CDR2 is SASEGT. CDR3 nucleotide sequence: TGTGCCAGCAATGGGGATAGCTACGAGCAGTACTTC. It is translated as CASNGDSYEQYF.

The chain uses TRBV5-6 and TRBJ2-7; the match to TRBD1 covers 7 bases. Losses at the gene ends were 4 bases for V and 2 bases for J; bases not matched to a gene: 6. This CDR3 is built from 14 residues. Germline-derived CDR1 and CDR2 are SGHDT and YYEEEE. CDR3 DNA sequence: TGTGCCAGCAGCCAGACAGGGATAACCTACGAGCAGTACTTC. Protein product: CASSQTGITYEQYF. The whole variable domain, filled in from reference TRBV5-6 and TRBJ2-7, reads DAGVTQSPTHLIKTRGQQVTLRCSPKSGHDTVSWYQQALGQGPQFIFQYYEEEERQRGNFPDRFSGHQFPNYSSELNVNALLLGDSALYLCASSQTGITYEQYFGPGTRLTVT.

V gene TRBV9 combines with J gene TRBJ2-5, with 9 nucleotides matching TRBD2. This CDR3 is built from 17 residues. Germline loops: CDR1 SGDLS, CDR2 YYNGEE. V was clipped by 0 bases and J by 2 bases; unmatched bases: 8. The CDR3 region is CASSVASLAGRQETQYF. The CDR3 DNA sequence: TGTGCCAGCAGCGTAGCTTCCCTAGCGGGAAGGCAAGAGACCCAGTACTTC. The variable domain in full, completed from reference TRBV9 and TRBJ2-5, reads DSGVTQTPKHLITATGQRVTLRCSPRSGDLSVYWYQQSLDQGLQFLIQYYNGEERAKGNILERFSAQQFPDLHSELNLSSLELGDSALYFCASSVASLAGRQETQYFGPGTRLLVL.

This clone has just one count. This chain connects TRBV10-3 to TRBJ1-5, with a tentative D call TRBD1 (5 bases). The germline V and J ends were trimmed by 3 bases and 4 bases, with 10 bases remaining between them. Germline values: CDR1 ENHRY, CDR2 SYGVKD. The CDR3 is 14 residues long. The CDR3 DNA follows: TGTGCCATCAGTGACCGACAGCTAAATCAGCCCCAGCATTTT. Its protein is CAISDRQLNQPQHF.

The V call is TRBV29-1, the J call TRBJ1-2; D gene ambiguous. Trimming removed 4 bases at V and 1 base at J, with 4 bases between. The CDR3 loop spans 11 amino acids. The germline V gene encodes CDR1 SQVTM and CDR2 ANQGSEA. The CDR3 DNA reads TGCAGCGTTGGTGTTAACTATGGCTACACCTTC. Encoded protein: CSVGVNYGYTF.

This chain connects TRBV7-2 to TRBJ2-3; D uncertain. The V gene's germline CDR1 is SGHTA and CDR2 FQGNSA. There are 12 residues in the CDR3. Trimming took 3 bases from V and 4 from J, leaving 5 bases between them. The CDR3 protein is CASSFSADTQYF. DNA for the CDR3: TGTGCCAGCAGCTTCTCCGCAGATACGCAGTATTTT. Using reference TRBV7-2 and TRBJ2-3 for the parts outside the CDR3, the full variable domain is GAGVSQSPSNKVTEKGKDVELRCDPISGHTALYWYRQSLGQGLEFLIYFQGNSAPDKSGLPSDRFSAERTGGSVSTLTIQRTQQEDSAVYLCASSFSADTQYFGPGTRLTVL.

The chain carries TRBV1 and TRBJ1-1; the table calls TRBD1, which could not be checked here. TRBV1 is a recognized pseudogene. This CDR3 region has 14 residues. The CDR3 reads CTSSPTGGVTEAFF. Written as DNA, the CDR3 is TGCACCAGCAGCCCCACAGGGGGAGTCACTGAAGCTTTCTTT.

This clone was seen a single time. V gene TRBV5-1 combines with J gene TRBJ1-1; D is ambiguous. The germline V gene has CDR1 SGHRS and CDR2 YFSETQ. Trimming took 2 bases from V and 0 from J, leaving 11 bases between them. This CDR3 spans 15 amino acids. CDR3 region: CASSLNVMLNTEAFF. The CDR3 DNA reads TGCGCCAGCAGCTTAAACGTTATGCTGAACACTGAAGCTTTCTTT.

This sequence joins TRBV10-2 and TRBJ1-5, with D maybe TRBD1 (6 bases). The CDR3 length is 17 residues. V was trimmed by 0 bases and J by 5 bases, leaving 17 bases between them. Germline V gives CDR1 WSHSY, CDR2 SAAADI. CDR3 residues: CASSESDRYKVDQPQHF. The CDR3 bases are TGCGCCAGCAGTGAGTCGGACAGATATAAGGTGGATCAGCCCCAGCATTTT.

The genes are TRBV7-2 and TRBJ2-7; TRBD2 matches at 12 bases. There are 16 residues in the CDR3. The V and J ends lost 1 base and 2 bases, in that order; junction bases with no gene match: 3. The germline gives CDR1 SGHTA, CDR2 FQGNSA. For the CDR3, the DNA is TGTGCCAGCAGCTTAGGCCCTAGCGGGGGGGCCTACGAGCAGTACTTC. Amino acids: CASSLGPSGGAYEQYF.

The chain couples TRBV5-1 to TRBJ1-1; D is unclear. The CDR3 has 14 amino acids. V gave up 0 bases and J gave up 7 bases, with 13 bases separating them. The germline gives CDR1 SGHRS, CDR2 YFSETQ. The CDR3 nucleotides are TGCGCCAGCAGCTTGGCGGCCACGCAGCGTGAAGCTTTCTTT. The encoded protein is CASSLAATQREAFF.

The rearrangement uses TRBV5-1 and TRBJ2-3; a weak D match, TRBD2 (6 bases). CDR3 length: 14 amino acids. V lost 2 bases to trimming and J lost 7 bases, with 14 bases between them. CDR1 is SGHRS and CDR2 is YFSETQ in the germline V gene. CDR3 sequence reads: CASSLIAVLNTQYF. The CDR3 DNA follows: TGCGCCAGCAGCTTAATAGCGGTTCTGAATACGCAGTATTTT.